This is a list of T cell receptor beta chains from one sample in a study of a mutant IDH1 vaccine in newly diagnosed glioma. TCRdb's copy holds only in-frame clones and misses some; the assay was immunoSEQ multiplex PCR. The sample carries about 88,000 clones, roughly 82% recorded once. This sample comprised PBMCs, obtained from a glioma patient treated with radiotherapy, temozolomide or both. The receptors were sampled from a man aged 40-55 years with glioma. Some clones in this sample may be carry-over from other donors' samples. Both conserved end residues are part of each CDR3. The order of the fields is D gene, V gene, clone size, J gene, CDR3 DNA, CDR3 protein. A D gene is named only where the DNA matches it firmly. The size field is filled for only some rows; it gives once, few, many or a size class.

>-|TRBV7-2|few|TRBJ1-1
TGTGCCAGCAGCTTCGTCCTGGGGAACACTGAAGCTTTCTTT
CASSFVLGNTEAFF
>-|TRBV5-5|-|TRBJ2-5
TGTGCCAGCAGCTTGGACGGCGGGGCGGTGCAGACCCAGTACTTC
CASSLDGGAVQTQYF
>-|TRBV6-1|-|TRBJ1-1
TGTGCCAGCAGGACAGCACCACACGCGAACACTGAAGCTTTCTTT
CASRTAPHANTEAFF
>-|TRBV5-4|few|TRBJ2-7
TGTGCCAGCAGCTTGGGCACATGGGAAGGACCAACCTACGAGCAGTACTTC
CASSLGTWEGPTYEQYF
>-|TRBV5-1|-|TRBJ2-2
TGCGCCAGCAGCTTACGCGGTGCCGGCACCGGGGAGCTGTTTTTT
CASSLRGAGTGELFF
>-|TRBV6-6|-|TRBJ1-4
TGTGCCAGCAGTGCTATGGATAATGAAAAACTGTTTTTT
CASSAMDNEKLFF
>TRBD2|TRBV10-3|-|TRBJ2-7
TGTGCCATCAGTGAGACCTGGATCGGGGGGGATGAGCAGTACTTC
CAISETWIGGDEQYF
>-|TRBV23-1|-|TRBJ2-7
TGCGCCAGCAGTCAATTAGGGGAACGAGGGACCTACGAGCAGTACTTC
CASSQLGERGTYEQYF
>TRBD1|TRBV6-5|-|TRBJ1-1
TGTGCCAGCAGTTACCGACAGGGGGGTACTGAAGCTTTCTTT
CASSYRQGGTEAFF
>-|TRBV6-5|-|TRBJ2-7
TGTGCCAGCAGTTACGGTCGGCAGGGCGGCGAGCAGTACTTC
CASSYGRQGGEQYF
>-|TRBV5-8|-|TRBJ2-7
TGTGCCAGCAGCTTGTTCTACGAGCAGTACTTC
CASSLFYEQYF
>-|TRBV5-1|-|TRBJ2-7
TGCGCCAGCAGCTTGGGTACGGGAACCCCCTACGAGCAGTACTTC
CASSLGTGTPYEQYF
>TRBD1|TRBV6-1|-|TRBJ1-5
TGTGCCAGCAGGACGACAGGGACGAATCAGCCCCAGCATTTT
CASRTTGTNQPQHF
>TRBD1|TRBV6-6|-|TRBJ1-1
TGTGCCAGCAGTTATAGACAGGGGGTAATGCCTGAAGCTTTCTTT
CASSYRQGVMPEAFF
>TRBD2|TRBV6-5|-|TRBJ2-7
TGTGCCAGCAGTGGCGGGGGGCTAGGGTACGAGCAGTACTTC
CASSGGGLGYEQYF
>-|TRBV2|-|TRBJ2-1
TGTGCCAGCGCGTGGCAGCAGGGTGAGCAGTTCTTC
CASAWQQGEQFF
>-|TRBV27|few|TRBJ1-2
TGTGCCAGCAGTTCCGGGGGGACCTATGGCTACACCTTC
CASSSGGTYGYTF
>TRBD2|TRBV15|-|TRBJ2-5
TGTGCCACCAGCAGAGATGGCCTAGCGGGGGAGGATCAAGAGACCCAGTACTTC
CATSRDGLAGEDQETQYF
>-|TRBV6-6|-|TRBJ1-1
TGTGCCAGCAGACTAGGGGTTGAAGCTTTCTTT
CASRLGVEAFF
>TRBD1|TRBV5-4|-|TRBJ1-2
TGTGCCAGCAGCTTGGATACGGCAGGGGGAGGTAGAGGCTATGGCTACACCTTC
CASSLDTAGGGRGYGYTF
>-|TRBV6-1|-|TRBJ1-5
TGTGCCAGCAGTGGTGACCAAGGGGGGCCCCAGCATTTT
CASSGDQGGPQHF
>-|TRBV2|-|TRBJ1-6
TGTGCCAGCTCAAGGGTTTCGGATAATTCACCCCTCCACTTT
CASSRVSDNSPLHF
>-|TRBV5-1|-|TRBJ1-1
TGCGCCAGCAGCTTGAATCCGGGGGGGCTCGTGAACACTGAAGCTTTCTTT
CASSLNPGGLVNTEAFF
>-|TRBV19|-|TRBJ2-4
TGTGCCAGTAGTATAGCCCCCATCCGGGACCTAAACATTCAGTACTTC
CASSIAPIRDLNIQYF
>-|TRBV6-1|-|TRBJ1-1
TGTGCCACCCAGGGACGTGGGGCTGAAGCTTTCTTT
CATQGRGAEAFF
>-|TRBV29-1|-|TRBJ1-2
TGCAGCGTTGGACATTACTATGGCTACACCTTC
CSVGHYYGYTF
>-|TRBV7-9|-|TRBJ2-7
TGTGCCAGCAGCTCAGTCGGGGAGGCCTCCTACTACGAGCAGTACTTC
CASSSVGEASYYEQYF
>TRBD1|TRBV6-1|-|TRBJ1-4
TGTGCCAGCAGATTTCCGGGACAGGGGGAAAAACTGTTTTTT
CASRFPGQGEKLFF
>TRBD1|TRBV29-1|few|TRBJ1-2
TGCAGCGTTGAAGAGCAGGGGGCGGGAGGCTACACCTTC
CSVEEQGAGGYTF
>-|TRBV29-1|-|TRBJ1-2
TGCAGCGTTGCCCGGGACAACTATGGCTACACCTTC
CSVARDNYGYTF
>-|TRBV9|-|TRBJ2-2
TGTGCCAGCAGCGTAGCCCCGACGGTTAACACCGGGGAGCTGTTTTTT
CASSVAPTVNTGELFF
>-|TRBV12-5|-|TRBJ1-5
TGTGCTAGTGGCCACGGACAGACAGAAAATCAGCCCCAGCATTTT
CASGHGQTENQPQHF
>-|TRBV6-5|-|TRBJ2-7
TGTGCCAGCAGCAGAGAGACAGCCTACGAGCAGTACTTC
CASSRETAYEQYF
>-|TRBV14|-|TRBJ2-7
TGTGCCAGCAGCCTCTTACCGGGACGATACGAGCAGTACTTC
CASSLLPGRYEQYF
>-|TRBV5-6|-|TRBJ2-7
TGTGCCAGCAGCTTGTGGCAGGGAACGGGCGAGCAGTACTTC
CASSLWQGTGEQYF
>TRBD1|TRBV30|-|TRBJ2-7
TGTGCCTGGAGTGTAACGGGACAGGTCTACGAGCAGTACTTC
CAWSVTGQVYEQYF
>-|TRBV5-6|-|TRBJ2-6
TGTGCCAGCAGCTTGGTAGGAACTGGGGCCAACGTCCTGACTTTC
CASSLVGTGANVLTF
>-|TRBV25-1|-|TRBJ1-6
TGTGCCAGCAGGGACAGTGCAGGGAATAATTCACCCCTCCACTTT
CASRDSAGNNSPLHF
>-|TRBV2|-|TRBJ2-7
TGTGCTACTTACGGGGACTCCTACGAGCAGTACTTC
CATYGDSYEQYF
>-|TRBV7-9|-|TRBJ1-1
TGTGCCAGCAGCTTTGGGGGGGGCACTGAAGCTTTCTTT
CASSFGGGTEAFF
>-|TRBV5-4|-|TRBJ1-2
TGTGCCAGCAGCTTGGCAGGGATGGACGGCTACACCTTC
CASSLAGMDGYTF
>-|TRBV11-2|-|TRBJ2-7
TGTGCCAGCAGCTTAGCTTTCAGCTACGAGCAGTACTTC
CASSLAFSYEQYF
>TRBD1|TRBV11-3|once|TRBJ2-7
TGTGCCAGCAGCTCCGGACAGGGGCGGGACGAGCAGTACTTC
CASSSGQGRDEQYF
>-|TRBV7-8|few|TRBJ1-2
TGTGCCAGCAGCTTAGGAGGGCCGGCGTATGGCTACACCTTC
CASSLGGPAYGYTF